The 17 T cell receptor beta chains presented below share a single source sample, sequenced in a study of glioma-infiltrating T cells. Using RNA template, CDR3s of TCR alpha and beta were amplified with iRepertoire arm-PCR. TCRdb passed the multiplex PCR reads through MiXCR, listing each CDR3 protein once. The sample contains approximately 400,000 distinct CDR3 sequences, roughly two fifths of which appear only once. The sample consisted of glioma tissue, nonneoplastic brain tissue, or PBMCs (not recorded which). These TCRs come from a human donor with low-grade glioma or glioblastoma, undergoing nonglioma brain surgery, or in good health (not recorded which).

This clonotype was seen repeatedly, ten times or more. The chain couples TRBV27 to TRBJ1-1, with D tentatively TRBD1 (6 bases). The CDR3 contains 14 residues. Germline-derived CDR1 and CDR2 are MNHEY and SMNVEV (reference sequence). Trimming shortened V by 0 bases and J by 2 bases, and 7 bases separated the two germline ends. The DNA for the CDR3 is TGTGCCAGCAGTTTATCGGACAGTAACACTGAAGCTTTCTTT. This encodes CASSLSDSNTEAFF.

Many counts were recorded for this clonotype. This chain links TRBV6-2 or TRBV6-3 with TRBJ2-3; 7 bases align to TRBD2. Unmatched junction bases numbered 15, after V lost 7 bases and J lost 5 bases. Per the germline V gene, CDR1 is MNHEY and CDR2 is SVGEGT. The CDR3 covers 16 residues. Here the CDR3 DNA reads TGTGCCAGCACCTACTCGAGGACTAGTCTTGGAGATACGCAGTATTTT. Translated: CASTYSRTSLGDTQYF.

V usage is TRBV29-1 and J usage is TRBJ2-1, with D unresolved. Trimming left V 1 base short and J 0 bases short, with 13 bases between. Germline CDR1 is SQVTM and CDR2 is ANQGSEA. The length of the CDR3 is 16 residues. CDR3 sequence reads: CSVEGEKRSSYNEQFF. The CDR3 coding sequence is TGCAGCGTTGAAGGGGAAAAAAGGAGCTCCTACAATGAGCAGTTCTTC.

This chain uses TRBV20-1 with TRBJ1-5; perhaps TRBD1 as D (5 bases). Germline V lookup: CDR1 DFQATT, CDR2 SNEGSKA (reference sequence). CDR3 length equals 12 residues. V dropped 3 bases and J dropped 6 bases, with 9 bases sitting between them. This CDR3 is CSASQGGQPQHF. In DNA form, the CDR3 reads TGCAGTGCTAGCCAGGGAGGTCAGCCCCAGCATTTT.

The chain uses TRBV6-2 or TRBV6-3 and TRBJ2-7, with D perhaps given as TRBD1 or TRBD2 (5 bases each). The CDR3 totals 15 residues. V was pared by 2 bases and J by 3 bases, with 14 bases between. Germline CDR1 reads MNHEY; CDR2 reads SVGEGT. The CDR3 loop reads CASSYGHPSNYEQYF. The CDR3 bases are TGTGCCAGCAGTTACGGACACCCTAGCAACTACGAGCAGTACTTC.

This clonotype turned up a few times. The CDR3 reads CASSLHGTGGRAFF. The CDR3 DNA reads as TGTGCCAGCAGCCTACACGGGACAGGGGGCCGGGCTTTCTTT. The chain combines TRBV4-2 with TRBJ1-1; 12 bases are shared with TRBD1. After removal of 4 bases from V and 11 bases from J, the junction contained 8 bases not matched to a gene. Germline-derived CDR1 and CDR2 are LGHNA and YNFKEQ. The CDR3 contains 14 residues.

On this clonotype: This may be a read error: a much more frequent sequence differs by one nucleotide. The chain links TRBV27 to TRBJ1-5; no firm D call. The CDR3 consists of 15 residues. The V end was cut by 2 bases, the J end by 3 bases, with 11 bases between. Germline CDR1 is MNHEY and CDR2 is SMNVEV (reference sequence). CDR3 sequence: CASSLSRWSNQPQHF. CDR3 sequence (DNA): TGTGCCAGCAGTTTAAGCAGGTGGTCCAATCAGCCCCAGCATTTT.

This clonotype has a handful of counts. The chain has TRBV7-2 and TRBJ2-7, with D unresolved. The germline V gene encodes CDR1 SGHTA and CDR2 FQGNSA. V lost 5 bases and J lost 3, with 11 bases in between. There are 13 residues in the CDR3. CDR3 loop: CASSLDTSYEQYF. The CDR3 DNA is TGTGCCAGCAGCCTCGACACCAGCTACGAGCAGTACTTC.

In the case of this clonotype: A much larger clonotype is one base distant, so this may be a read error. The chain has TRBV15 and TRBJ1-2, with D possibly TRBD1 on 5 matching bases. The CDR3 sequence is 13 residues long. The V end was cut by 5 bases, the J end by 4 bases, with 11 bases between. The germline V gene has CDR1 LNHNV and CDR2 YYDKDF (reference sequence). CDR3 nucleotide sequence: TGTGCCACCAGCGAGCAAGGGGTCTATGGCTACACCTTC. This sequence encodes CATSEQGVYGYTF. Full variable domain (missing parts from reference TRBV15 and TRBJ1-2): DAMVIQNPRYQVTQFGKPVTLSCSQTLNHNVMYWYQQKSSQAPKLLFHYYDKDFNNEADTPDNFQSRRPNTSFCFLDIRSPGLGDTAMYLCATSEQGVYGYTFGSGTRLTVV.

This clonotype has a count of ten or more. The chain combines TRBV20-1 with TRBJ1-5; no clear D gene. Trimming left V 0 bases short and J 0 bases short, with 12 bases between. There are 16 residues in the CDR3. Looked up from germline, CDR1 is DFQATT and CDR2 is SNEGSKA (reference sequence). CDR3 amino acids: CSARDVGMGSNQPQHF. CDR3 sequence (DNA): TGCAGTGCTAGAGATGTAGGTATGGGTAGCAATCAGCCCCAGCATTTT.

This clonotype was seen repeatedly, ten times or more. J is TRBJ1-5 and V is TRBV28; D gene ambiguous. V dropped 6 bases and J dropped 0 bases, with 12 bases sitting between them. Germline V gene data show CDR1 as MDHEN and CDR2 as SYDVKM. The length of the CDR3 is 15 residues. CDR3: CASRHFADSNQPQHF. For the CDR3, the DNA is TGTGCCAGCAGACATTTCGCCGATAGCAATCAGCCCCAGCATTTT.

The J gene is TRBJ2-5, the V gene TRBV27, with TRBD1 matching 7 bases. This CDR3 contains 14 residues. V was clipped by 9 bases and J by 1 base; unmatched bases: 8. CDR1 and CDR2 from the germline V gene are MNHEY and SMNVEV (reference sequence). The CDR3 DNA reads TGTGCCAGAAGTCCCCGACAGGGCCAAGAGACCCAGTACTTC. Protein sequence: CARSPRQGQETQYF.

The V call is TRBV29-1, the J call TRBJ1-2; no clear D gene. With 6 bases removed from V and 3 bases from J, the gap between germline ends came to 14 bases. The CDR3 is made up of 13 amino acids. CDR1 SQVTM and CDR2 ANQGSEA come from the germline V gene. CDR3 sequence reads: CSVKHEVDYGYTF. The CDR3 DNA sequence: TGCAGCGTCAAGCACGAGGTGGACTATGGCTACACCTTC.

Comments on this clonotype: This may be a read error, as it is one base from a much larger clone. The V call is TRBV20-1, the J call TRBJ1-2; the D gene is possibly TRBD1 (6 bases). V was cut by 6 bases and J by 6 bases, with 20 bases left in between. The CDR3 consists of 14 residues. Germline V lookup: CDR1 DFQATT, CDR2 SNEGSKA (reference sequence). The CDR3 DNA reads TGCAGTGCGCGGAGACGGGGCAGGGGTGATGGCTACACCTTC. This sequence encodes CSARRRGRGDGYTF.

The chain uses TRBV28 and TRBJ1-5, with TRBD1 matching 9 bases. The CDR3 loop spans 16 amino acids. The germline V gene has CDR1 MDHEN and CDR2 SYDVKM. Trimming took 5 bases from V and 6 from J; bases not matched to a gene: 11. The CDR3 is CASSTAPGTGFQPQHF. CDR3 DNA sequence: TGTGCCAGCAGTACAGCTCCCGGGACAGGGTTTCAGCCCCAGCATTTT.

There are many counts of this clonotype. The chain is built from TRBV6-2 or TRBV6-3 and TRBJ2-7; D uncertain. V was clipped by 2 bases and J by 0 bases, with 8 bases between them. In germline, CDR1 is MNHEY, CDR2 SVGEGT. CDR3 length: 14 residues. The CDR3 coding sequence is TGTGCCAGCAGTTACGGCGGAGCCTCCTACGAGCAGTACTTC. It yields the protein CASSYGGASYEQYF.

This clonotype was counted only a few times. The chain carries TRBV28 and TRBJ1-5; tentative D call: TRBD1 (5 bases). V shed 11 bases and J shed 7 bases, with 15 bases lying between them. The CDR3 contains 12 residues. Per germline, CDR1 MDHEN and CDR2 SYDVKM. CDR3 sequence: CAHTTGFQPQHF. The CDR3 DNA reads TGTGCCCATACCACAGGATTCCAGCCCCAGCATTTT. The variable domain in full, with the rest retrieved from reference TRBV28 and TRBJ1-5, is DVKVTQSSRYLVKRTGEKVFLECVQDMDHENMFWYRQDPGLGLRLIYFSYDVKMKEKGDIPEGYSVSREKKERFSLILESASTNQTSMYLCAHTTGFQPQHFGDGTRLSIL.